This TCR beta chain was recorded in a study of blood T cell repertoires in COVID-19. For the study at large: Material from acute and convalescent COVID-19 was sourced from the United States, Italy and Spain. T cells, B-cell-depleted T cells, or PBMCs supplied cDNA or gDNA.

Method: immunoSEQ multiplex PCR; TCRdb's copy keeps in-frame clones and lacks some. The profile shows 150,000 to 200,000 clones, about four fifths of them singletons. Germline V CDR1 and CDR2: LNHDA, SQIVND (reference sequence). The CDR3 runs to 14 residues. V was cut by 4 bases and J by 4 bases, with 13 bases left in between. The V call is TRBV19, the J call TRBJ1-2; a possible D gene is TRBD1 (5 bases). The TCR was taken from a man in his sixties or seventies with active or convalescent COVID-19. The sequenced material came from peripheral blood. The CDR3 is CASSNGQGGYGYTF. The CDR3 DNA sequence: TGTGCCAGTAGTAACGGGCAGGGAGGCTATGGCTACACCTTC. Using reference TRBV19 and TRBJ1-2 for the parts outside the CDR3, the full variable domain is DGGITQSPKYLFRKEGQNVTLSCEQNLNHDAMYWYRQDPGQGLRLIYYSQIVNDFQKGDIAEGYSVSREKKESFPLTVTSAQKNPTAFYLCASSNGQGGYGYTFGSGTRLTVV.